One and the same sample provided the 23 T cell receptor beta chains below, sequenced in a study of PD-1 blockade in classical Hodgkin lymphoma. Method: immunoSEQ multiplex PCR; TCRdb's copy keeps in-frame clones and lacks some. The table includes fewer than 30,000 clones, about 91% detected once. There was relapse after autologous stem cell transplantation in every patient, and there was variation in brentuximab vedotin exposure. Investigators obtained CD8+ T cells from thawed PBMCs by magnetic negative selection. Sequencing used CD8+ T cells from blood, obtained at baseline. The source is a human donor with classical Hodgkin lymphoma.

The rearrangement joins TRBV11-2 to TRBJ2-2; D is unclear. The ends were cut back, 5 bases at V and 6 bases at J, with 7 bases in the middle. The CDR3 runs 12 residues. The germline V gene encodes CDR1 SGHAT and CDR2 FQNNGV. The CDR3 DNA is TGTGCCAGCAGCATAAGCGCCGGGGAGCTGTTTTTT. It is translated as CASSISAGELFF.

In this sample, this clone turned up once. CDR3 sequence reads: CASSLAGAYEQYF. As DNA, the CDR3 is TGTGCCAGCAGCCTAGCGGGGGCCTACGAGCAGTACTTC. The rearrangement links TRBV6-5 to TRBJ2-7; TRBD2 agrees at 10 bases. Trimming cost V 6 bases and J 2 bases; bases outside gene matches: 1. Germline V lookup: CDR1 MNHEY, CDR2 SVGAGI. The CDR3 spans 13 residues.

In nucleotides, the CDR3 is TGTGCCAGCAGCTCGGGCCAGATCGACTATGGCTACACCTTC. This encodes CASSSGQIDYGYTF. The chain combines TRBV7-9 with TRBJ1-2; no clear D gene. The CDR3 totals 14 residues. Germline CDR1 is SEHNR and CDR2 is FQNEAQ (reference sequence). V lost 4 bases and J lost 3, with 12 bases in between.

This clone was seen more than once but under ten times. The chain carries TRBV6-1 and TRBJ2-7; D may correspond to TRBD1 or TRBD2 (5 bases each). Trimming removed 6 bases at V and 3 bases at J, with 15 bases between. Germline V lookup: CDR1 MNHNS, CDR2 SASEGT. This CDR3 region has 14 residues. CDR3 coding DNA: TGTGCCAGCAGCGGGATGGGACCTAACTACGAGCAGTACTTC. This gives the protein CASSGMGPNYEQYF.

This chain links TRBV5-1 with TRBJ2-5; D not certain. Trimming shortened V by 0 bases and J by 1 base, and 7 bases separated the two germline ends. The CDR3 spans 14 residues. In germline, CDR1 is SGHRS, CDR2 YFSETQ. CDR3 sequence reads: CASSLEKAQETQYF. The CDR3 DNA follows: TGCGCCAGCAGCTTGGAGAAGGCCCAAGAGACCCAGTACTTC.

The chain is built from TRBV7-7 and TRBJ2-1; 10 nucleotides match TRBD2. Looked up from germline, CDR1 is SSHAT and CDR2 is FNYEAQ (reference sequence). The CDR3 contains 15 residues. V shed 2 bases, J shed 5 bases, and the junction held 3 bases outside the gene matches. CDR3 nucleotides: TGTGCCAGCAGCTTAATTCTAGCGGGAGACAATGAGCAGTTCTTC. This codes for CASSLILAGDNEQFF.

This chain links TRBV7-9 with TRBJ1-2; D is undetermined. This CDR3 region has 16 residues. Trimming removed 5 bases from V and 3 bases from J, with 19 bases in between. CDR1 is SEHNR, CDR2 FQNEAQ, per germline (reference sequence). CDR3 in amino acids: CASSPTGPREYYGYTF. CDR3 in DNA: TGTGCCAGCAGCCCAACTGGGCCCCGGGAGTACTATGGCTACACCTTC.

The chain joins TRBV29-1 to TRBJ1-1; no reliable D call. Between the trimmed V and J ends, which lost 2 bases and 0 bases, there was a span of 7 bases. Germline assignment: CDR1 SQVTM and CDR2 ANQGSEA. The CDR3 is made up of 13 amino acids. The CDR3 sequence: CSVERALNTEAFF. The CDR3 DNA reads as TGCAGCGTTGAAAGGGCTCTGAACACTGAAGCTTTCTTT.

This clone has more than one count but fewer than ten. V and J are TRBV7-9 and TRBJ2-1; D gene ambiguous. Germline V gives CDR1 SEHNR, CDR2 FQNEAQ (reference sequence). With 1 base removed from V and 8 bases from J, the gap between germline ends came to 6 bases. The CDR3 has 12 residues. CDR3 DNA: TGTGCCAGCAGCTTAGAAGCAGATGAGCAGTTCTTC. Translated, it gives CASSLEADEQFF.

This chain joins TRBV10-1 and TRBJ2-7; 10 bases align to TRBD2. This CDR3 comprises 17 residues. Germline assignment: CDR1 WNHNN and CDR2 SYGVQD (reference sequence). The J segment lost 6 bases and the V segment lost 4 bases, leaving 15 bases of the junction unmatched. The CDR3 sequence: CASSAGTELAGSGEQYF. Written as DNA, the CDR3 is TGCGCCAGCAGTGCTGGTACGGAACTAGCGGGAAGTGGCGAGCAGTACTTC.

The V gene is TRBV6-1, the J gene TRBJ1-4, with D unresolved. The ends were cut back, 3 bases at V and 4 bases at J, with 9 bases in the middle. Looked up from germline, CDR1 is MNHNS and CDR2 is SASEGT. The CDR3 extends over 14 amino acids. CDR3 nucleotides: TGTGCCAGCAGTGACAGACCCAATAATGAAAAACTGTTTTTT. Translating it yields CASSDRPNNEKLFF.

V and J are TRBV7-9 and TRBJ1-2, with 9 bases identical to TRBD1. The CDR3 length is 12 residues. V was pared by 10 bases and J by 3 bases, with 3 bases of the junction left unmatched. Germline CDR1 reads SEHNR; CDR2 reads FQNEAQ (reference sequence). This chain's CDR3 is CATTGGYYGYTF. In nucleotides, the CDR3 is TGTGCCACTACAGGGGGCTACTATGGCTACACCTTC.

V and J are TRBV28 and TRBJ2-3; 11 nucleotides line up with TRBD2. This CDR3 region has 15 residues. Germline V gene sequence: CDR1 MDHEN, CDR2 SYDVKM. V was clipped by 5 bases and J by 6 bases; unmatched bases: 7. The CDR3 is CASSRTSGYSDTQYF. The CDR3 coding sequence is TGTGCCAGCAGTCGGACTAGCGGGTACTCTGATACGCAGTATTTT.

The gene calls are TRBV4-1 and TRBJ2-7; no reliable D call. V lost 2 bases and J lost 5, with 22 bases in between. Looked up from germline, CDR1 is MGHRA and CDR2 is YSYEKL. CDR3 length equals 17 residues. Here the CDR3 reads CASSQPRKASGRDEQYF. CDR3 in DNA: TGCGCCAGCAGCCAACCCCGAAAGGCGTCCGGTAGGGACGAGCAGTACTTC.

This clone was found once. The J gene is TRBJ2-7, the V gene TRBV19, with TRBD1 matching over 10 bases. The CDR3 covers 14 residues. Germline V gene lookup returns CDR1 LNHDA and CDR2 SQIVND (reference sequence). V gave up 5 bases and J gave up 6 bases; unmatched junction bases: 7. CDR3 DNA sequence: TGTGCCAGTAGTCCCCGGGACAGGGGTCTCGAGCAGTACTTC. Its protein is CASSPRDRGLEQYF.

This chain joins TRBV14 and TRBJ1-2, with a tentative D call TRBD1 (5 bases). The germline V gene has CDR1 SGHDN and CDR2 FVKESK. The CDR3 is 13 residues long. V shed 6 bases and J shed 6 bases, with 14 bases lying between them. CDR3 residues: CASRTGSRDGYTF. The DNA of the CDR3 is TGTGCCAGCAGAACAGGTAGTCGGGATGGCTACACCTTC.

The CDR3 DNA reads TGCGCCAGCAGTGATTCCAGCTCTGGGGCCAACGTCCTGACTTTC. Its translation is CASSDSSSGANVLTF. The chain employs TRBV10-1 and TRBJ2-6; D unclear. This CDR3 region has 15 residues. Trimming cost V 3 bases and J 0 bases, with 6 bases left between them. Germline V lookup: CDR1 WNHNN, CDR2 SYGVQD (reference sequence).

The chain has TRBV2 and TRBJ2-1; no clear D. Trimming removed 2 bases from V and 10 bases from J, with 12 bases in between. The CDR3 has 13 residues. The germline gives CDR1 SNHLY, CDR2 FYNNEI. This CDR3 reads CASSESAYEEQFF. CDR3 DNA sequence: TGTGCCAGCAGTGAAAGCGCTTACGAAGAGCAGTTCTTC.

This clone was seen only a few times. The V call is TRBV4-1, the J call TRBJ2-3; TRBD2 matches 10 bases. The CDR3 runs 15 residues. J was trimmed by 1 base and V by 6 bases; bases with no gene match: 4. Germline CDR1 reads MGHRA; CDR2 reads YSYEKL. In DNA, the CDR3 is TGCGCCAGCAGTCGGCTAGCGGGAGGCACAGATACGCAGTATTTT. This translates into CASSRLAGGTDTQYF.

This clone has just a few counts. This chain links TRBV2 with TRBJ2-7; 9 bases fit TRBD1. V shed 5 bases and J 3 bases; nucleotides not matched to a gene: 8. The CDR3 is 15 residues long. Germline V gene sequence: CDR1 SNHLY, CDR2 FYNNEI. The CDR3 DNA follows: TGTGCCAGCAGTCCTCGGACAGGGGTGAACTACGAGCAGTACTTC. Translating it yields CASSPRTGVNYEQYF.

A single count supports this clone. The chain recombines TRBV29-1 with TRBJ1-2, with 10 nucleotides matching TRBD1. The CDR3 has 14 residues. Germline CDR1 is SQVTM and CDR2 is ANQGSEA. V gave up 6 bases and J gave up 4 bases; unmatched junction bases: 8. CDR3 region: CSVATGGAGYGYTF. CDR3 sequence (DNA): TGCAGCGTGGCGACAGGGGGCGCCGGCTATGGCTACACCTTC.

The V gene is TRBV4-2, the J gene TRBJ1-6, with 9 positions matching TRBD1. V dropped 1 base and J dropped 8; count of bases not matched to a gene: 6. The CDR3 spans 16 residues. CDR1 is LGHNA and CDR2 is YNFKEQ in the germline V gene. In DNA form, the CDR3 reads TGTGCCAGCAGCCAAGCAGGGACAGGGAATTATTCACCCCTCCACTTT. Translation gives CASSQAGTGNYSPLHF.

The V gene is TRBV27, the J gene TRBJ2-2; 7 bases are shared with TRBD2. V gave up 2 bases and J gave up 3 bases; unmatched junction bases: 6. This CDR3 region has 16 residues. Germline CDR1 reads MNHEY; CDR2 reads SMNVEV (reference sequence). CDR3 amino acids: CASSLEAGVHTGELFF. Written as DNA, the CDR3 is TGTGCCAGCAGTTTAGAGGCGGGAGTGCACACCGGGGAGCTGTTTTTT.